This is a list of T cell receptor beta chains from one sample in a study of blood T cells in healthy people across ages. TCRdb independently ran MiXCR on the 5' RACE reads; one entry per CDR3 protein. Here the sample spans about 1,500,000 distinct CDR3 sequences, about 30% being singletons. The sequenced sample consisted of blood. The receptors were gathered from a woman under 40 in good health. Each CDR3 is given with its conserved first and last residue. The D gene is left open where the match is weak. Some rows mark clone size as missing; the rest say once, few, many or name a class of expanded clone.

clone size	D gene	V gene	J gene	CDR3 protein	CDR3 DNA
once	TRBD2	TRBV9	TRBJ2-1	CASSGTSARSYNEQFF	TGTGCCAGCAGCGGAACTAGCGCTCGCTCCTACAATGAGCAGTTCTTC
few	NA	TRBV4-1	TRBJ2-3	CASSHPSPGGAYTDTQYF	TGCGCCAGCAGCCACCCCTCGCCAGGGGGGGCCTATACAGATACGCAGTATTTT
NA	TRBD1	TRBV27	TRBJ2-7	CASSPGIGGTEDYEQYF	TGTGCCAGCAGTCCGGGGATAGGTGGGACAGAAGACTACGAGCAGTACTTC
few	NA	TRBV27	TRBJ2-1	CASSLYETYNEQFF	TGTGCCAGCAGTTTATATGAGACTTACAATGAGCAGTTCTTC
NA	NA	TRBV4-1	TRBJ2-7	CASSPTATTLNEQYF	TGCGCCAGCAGCCCCACAGCCACTACCCTTAATGAGCAGTACTTC
NA	TRBD2	TRBV7-2	TRBJ2-1	CASSLAASGSSYNEQFF	TGCGCCAGCAGCTTAGCGGCTAGCGGGAGCTCCTACAATGAGCAGTTCTTC
NA	NA	TRBV5-1	TRBJ1-1	CASSLGGARASIGTEAFF	TGCGCCAGCAGCTTGGGTGGGGCCCGGGCGAGTATAGGCACTGAAGCTTTCTTT
NA	NA	TRBV11-2	TRBJ2-3	CASSLGHSLTDTQYF	TGTGCCAGCAGCTTAGGCCACAGCCTGACAGATACGCAGTATTTT
NA	NA	TRBV12-2	TRBJ2-1	CASRGRRDSVSNEQFF	TGTGCAAGTCGCGGAAGACGGGATTCAGTGTCCAATGAGCAGTTCTTC
many	TRBD1	TRBV29-1	TRBJ2-1	CSVEVEQGREFF	TGCAGCGTTGAAGTAGAACAGGGGCGAGAGTTCTTC
few	NA	TRBV28	TRBJ1-6	CASSLKGTGYNSPLHF	TGTGCCAGCAGTTTAAAGGGGACGGGTTATAATTCACCCCTCCACTTT
NA	NA	TRBV20-1	TRBJ1-1	CSARARQSWTEAFF	TGCAGTGCTAGAGCACGACAGTCTTGGACTGAAGCTTTCTTT
NA	TRBD2	TRBV27	TRBJ2-5	CASRPSGGNEQYF	TGTGCCAGCAGGCCTAGCGGGGGTAATGAGCAGTACTTC
few	NA	TRBV5-6	TRBJ2-1	CASSYGVVDSYNEQFF	TGTGCCAGCAGCTACGGAGTAGTGGACTCCTACAATGAGCAGTTCTTC
NA	NA	TRBV3-1	TRBJ2-5	CASSQRGIRETQYF	TGTGCCAGCAGCCAACGAGGGATCAGGGAGACCCAGTACTTC
NA	NA	TRBV5-5	TRBJ1-3	CASSLGDSEADTIYF	TGTGCCAGCAGCTTGGGAGACTCGGAAGCAGACACCATATATTTT
many	NA	TRBV29-1	TRBJ2-1	CSVEGPGHEQFF	TGCAGCGTTGAAGGCCCAGGGCATGAGCAGTTCTTC
few	TRBD1	TRBV5-1	TRBJ1-2	CASSLGDSASKYGYTF	TGCGCCAGCAGCTTGGGGGACAGTGCTTCAAAATATGGCTACACCTTC
NA	TRBD1	TRBV5-1	TRBJ1-5	CASRIGTGGSQPQHF	TGCGCCAGCAGGATTGGGACAGGGGGTAGTCAGCCCCAGCATTTT
NA	TRBD1	TRBV6-6	TRBJ1-2	CASSYDDRVAGYTF	TGTGCCAGCAGTTACGACGACAGGGTGGCTGGCTACACCTTC
NA	NA	TRBV7-9	TRBJ1-2	CASTPTDGRHGYTF	TGTGCCAGCACCCCCACGGACGGGAGGCATGGCTACACCTTC
NA	NA	TRBV5-1	TRBJ2-2	CASSLATDSTGELFF	TGCGCCAGCAGCTTGGCAACTGACTCCACCGGGGAGCTGTTTTTT
few	NA	TRBV5-1	TRBJ2-3	CASSLAGRTGSTDTQYF	TGCGCCAGCAGCTTGGCCGGGAGGACAGGGAGCACAGATACGCAGTATTTT
NA	NA	TRBV27	TRBJ1-2	CASRKVVRDGVYGYTF	TGTGCCAGCCGGAAAGTGGTTCGGGACGGTGTCTATGGCTACACCTTC
NA	NA	TRBV11-2	TRBJ2-7	CASSLGRVRNEQYF	TGTGCCAGCAGCTTGGGACGAGTGCGAAACGAGCAGTACTTC
NA	TRBD2	TRBV13	TRBJ2-1	CASSPRTSGGEGDDNEQFF	TGTGCCAGCAGCCCTCGGACTAGCGGGGGTGAAGGGGATGACAATGAGCAGTTCTTC
few	NA	TRBV7-9	TRBJ2-2	CASSPRDYTGELFF	TGTGCCAGCAGCCCCCGGGACTACACCGGGGAGCTGTTTTTT
NA	NA	TRBV20-1	TRBJ2-1	CSASPFRGDNEQFF	TGCAGTGCTAGCCCCTTTCGGGGCGACAATGAGCAGTTCTTC
NA	TRBD2	TRBV7-3	TRBJ2-7	CASSRQGEGYEQYF	TGTGCCAGCAGCCGACAAGGGGAGGGGTACGAGCAGTACTTC
NA	NA	TRBV20-1	TRBJ2-2	CSAFPTGPGTGELFF	TGCAGTGCTTTTCCTACAGGGCCGGGTACCGGGGAGCTGTTTTTT
NA	TRBD1	TRBV5-1	TRBJ1-1	CASSFGDRGNTEAFF	TGCGCCAGCAGCTTTGGAGACAGGGGGAACACTGAAGCTTTCTTT
NA	TRBD2	TRBV18	TRBJ2-3	CASSPLSGSSTDTQYF	TGTGCCAGCTCACCCCTCAGCGGGAGTAGCACAGATACGCAGTATTTT